This T cell receptor (beta chain) was sequenced in a study of T cell repertoires in aging, cancer and after chemotherapy. Across the whole study: Donor ages fell into six groups from 30 or younger up to 70 or older. Study-level findings and limits: Age-matched healthy donors had significantly more diverse, less clonal blood TCR repertoires than untreated cancer patients.

This clonotype has more than one count but fewer than ten. Its target is not known. TCR beta rearrangements were amplified from peripheral blood genomic DNA. This CDR3 contains 16 residues. CDR1 and CDR2 from the germline V gene are LNHDA and SQIVND (reference sequence). V was trimmed by 2 bases and J by 2 bases, leaving 13 bases between them. Multiplex touch-down PCR with TRB-A/B primers amplified rearranged V-D-J TRB sequences. TCRdb reprocessed the multiplex PCR reads with MiXCR, giving one entry per CDR3 protein. The table lists thousands of distinct CDR3 sequences, roughly 37% of them singletons. The chain recombines TRBV19 with TRBJ1-5, with a possible D match to TRBD1 (5 bases). Sequenced: blood. This receptor was taken from a human donor in good health. The CDR3 region is CASSIPRGDGNQPQHF. The CDR3 region has the DNA TGTGCCAGTAGTATACCCCGTGGGGACGGCAATCAGCCCCAGCATTTT.